This T cell receptor (beta chain) originates from a study of blood T cell repertoires in COVID-19. Across the study: Samples of COVID-19 (acute and convalescent) were obtained from the United States, Italy and Spain.

The trim removed 3 bases at V and 0 bases at J, leaving 2 bases unmatched. The CDR3 is 14 amino acids. The germline CDR1 and CDR2 sequences are SGDLS and YYNGEE. The authors' processing: Reference gene primer amplification yielded estimated nucleated cell counts. Sequencing was performed with immunoSEQ multiplex PCR; in TCRdb, only in-frame clones are kept and a portion is missing. V and J calls and clone size are copied from that table; D and trimming were computed from the DNA. The sample shows over 200,000 clones, about 90% of them seen only once. This clonotype was sampled from a woman under 30 who had recovered from COVID-19. V is TRBV9 and J is TRBJ1-2; TRBD1 matches 7 bases. Sequencing was carried out using peripheral blood. CDR3 in amino acids: CASSGQGSNYGYTF. The CDR3, as DNA: TGTGCCAGCAGCGGACAGGGCTCTAACTATGGCTACACCTTC. Full variable domain (remainder filled in from reference TRBV9 and TRBJ1-2): DSGVTQTPKHLITATGQRVTLRCSPRSGDLSVYWYQQSLDQGLQFLIQYYNGEERAKGNILERFSAQQFPDLHSELNLSSLELGDSALYFCASSGQGSNYGYTFGSGTRLTVV.